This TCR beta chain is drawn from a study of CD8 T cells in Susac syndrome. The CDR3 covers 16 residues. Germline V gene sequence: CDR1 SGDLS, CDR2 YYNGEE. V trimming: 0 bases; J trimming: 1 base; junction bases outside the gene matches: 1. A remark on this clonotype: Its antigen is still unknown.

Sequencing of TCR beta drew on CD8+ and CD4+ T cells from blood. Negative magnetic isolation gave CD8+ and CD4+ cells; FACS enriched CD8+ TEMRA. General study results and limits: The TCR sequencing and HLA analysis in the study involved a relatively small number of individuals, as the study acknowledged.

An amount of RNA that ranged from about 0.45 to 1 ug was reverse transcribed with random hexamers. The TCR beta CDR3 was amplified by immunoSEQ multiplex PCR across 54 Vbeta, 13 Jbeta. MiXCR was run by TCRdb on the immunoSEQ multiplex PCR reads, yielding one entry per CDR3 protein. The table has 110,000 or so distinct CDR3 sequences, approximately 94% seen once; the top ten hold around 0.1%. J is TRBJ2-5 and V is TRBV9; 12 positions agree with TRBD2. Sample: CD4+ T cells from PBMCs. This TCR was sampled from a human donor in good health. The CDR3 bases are TGTGCCAGCAGCGTAGGGACTAGCGGGATCCAAGAGACCCAGTACTTC. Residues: CASSVGTSGIQETQYF.